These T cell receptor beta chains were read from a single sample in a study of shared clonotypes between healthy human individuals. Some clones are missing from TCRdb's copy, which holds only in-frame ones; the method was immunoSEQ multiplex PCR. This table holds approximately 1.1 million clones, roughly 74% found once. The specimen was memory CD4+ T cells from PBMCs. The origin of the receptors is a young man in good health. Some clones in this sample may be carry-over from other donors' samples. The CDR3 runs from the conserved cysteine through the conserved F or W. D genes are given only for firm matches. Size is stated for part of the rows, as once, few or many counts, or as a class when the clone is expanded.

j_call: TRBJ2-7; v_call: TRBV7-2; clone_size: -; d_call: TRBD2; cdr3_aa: CASSLTSGSNHEQYF; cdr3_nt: TGTGCCAGCAGCTTGACTAGCGGGAGTAACCACGAGCAGTACTTC
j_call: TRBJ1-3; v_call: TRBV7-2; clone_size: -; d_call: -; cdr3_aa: CASSSQGRGNTIYF; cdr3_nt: TGTGCCAGCAGCTCGCAAGGAAGGGGAAACACCATATATTTT
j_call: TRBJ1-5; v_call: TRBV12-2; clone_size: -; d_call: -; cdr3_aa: CATRRQPQHF; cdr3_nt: TGTGCAACGCGGAGGCAGCCCCAGCATTTT
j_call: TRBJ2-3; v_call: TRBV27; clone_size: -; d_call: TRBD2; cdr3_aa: CASSFIAAGEDTQYF; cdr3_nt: TGTGCCAGCAGTTTTATAGCAGCGGGAGAAGATACGCAGTATTTT
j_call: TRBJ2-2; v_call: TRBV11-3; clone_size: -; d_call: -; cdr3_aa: CASSLGGGANTGELFF; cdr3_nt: TGTGCCAGCAGCTTAGGAGGAGGGGCGAACACCGGGGAGCTGTTTTTT
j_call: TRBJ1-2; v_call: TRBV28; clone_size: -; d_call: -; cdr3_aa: CASRLGQSSVTF; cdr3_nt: TGTGCCAGCAGGCTAGGACAGTCGTCGGTCACCTTC
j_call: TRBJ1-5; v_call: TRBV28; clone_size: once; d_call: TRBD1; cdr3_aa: CASSSTGAIQPQHF; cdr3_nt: TGTGCCAGCAGTTCGACAGGGGCGATTCAGCCCCAGCATTTT
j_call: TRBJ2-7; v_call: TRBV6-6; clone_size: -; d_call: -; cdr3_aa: CASSYSGPRGEQYF; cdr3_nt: TGTGCCAGCAGTTACTCCGGACCGAGGGGGGAGCAGTACTTC
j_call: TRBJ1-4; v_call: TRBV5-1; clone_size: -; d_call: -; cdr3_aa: CASSQNEKLFF; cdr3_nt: TGCGCCAGCAGCCAAAATGAAAAACTGTTTTTT
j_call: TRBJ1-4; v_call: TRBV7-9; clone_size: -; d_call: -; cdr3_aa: CASSLALGAANEKLFF; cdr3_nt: TGTGCCAGCAGCTTAGCCCTAGGAGCGGCCAACGAAAAACTGTTTTTT
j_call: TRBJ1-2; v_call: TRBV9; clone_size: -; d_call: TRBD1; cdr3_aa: CASSARQGASYGYTF; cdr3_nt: TGTGCCAGCAGCGCCCGACAGGGGGCGTCCTATGGCTACACCTTC
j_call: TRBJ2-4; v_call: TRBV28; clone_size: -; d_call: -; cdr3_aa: CASLGVLDIQYF; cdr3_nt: TGTGCCAGCCTAGGGGTTTTAGACATTCAGTACTTC
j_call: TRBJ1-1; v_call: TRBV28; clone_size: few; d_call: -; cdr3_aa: CASSRSDGNFEAFF; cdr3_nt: TGTGCCAGCAGCCGATCCGACGGGAACTTTGAAGCTTTCTTT
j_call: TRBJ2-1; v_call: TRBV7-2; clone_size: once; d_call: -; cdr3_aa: CASSLGVTYNEQFF; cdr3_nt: TGTGCCAGCAGCTTGGGCGTTACCTACAATGAGCAGTTCTTC
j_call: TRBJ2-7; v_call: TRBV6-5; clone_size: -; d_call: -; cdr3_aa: CASSYVREQYF; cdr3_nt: TGTGCCAGCAGTTACGTACGGGAGCAGTACTTC
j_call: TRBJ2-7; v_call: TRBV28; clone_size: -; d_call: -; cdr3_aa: CASRAQGKSDEQYF; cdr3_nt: TGTGCCAGCAGGGCGCAGGGTAAGAGCGACGAGCAGTACTTC
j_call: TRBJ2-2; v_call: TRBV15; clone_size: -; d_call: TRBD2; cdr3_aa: CATRDRGLAGETGELFF; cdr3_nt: TGTGCCACCAGGGACAGGGGACTAGCGGGAGAGACCGGGGAGCTGTTTTTT
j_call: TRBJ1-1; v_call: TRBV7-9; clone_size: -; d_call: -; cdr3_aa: CASSLLGGRNTEAFF; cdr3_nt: TGTGCCAGCAGCTTATTGGGGGGTCGGAACACTGAAGCTTTCTTT
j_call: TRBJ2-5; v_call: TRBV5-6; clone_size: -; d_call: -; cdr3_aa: CASSLHREETQYF; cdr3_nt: TGTGCCAGCAGCTTGCACAGGGAAGAGACCCAGTACTTC
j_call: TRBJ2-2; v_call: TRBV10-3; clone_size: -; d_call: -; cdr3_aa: CAIRLDSLNTGELFF; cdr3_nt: TGTGCCATCAGATTGGACAGCCTGAACACCGGGGAGCTGTTTTTT
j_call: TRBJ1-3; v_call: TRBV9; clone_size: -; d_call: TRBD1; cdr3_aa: CASSARTGSGNTIYF; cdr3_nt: TGTGCCAGCAGCGCCCGGACAGGGTCAGGAAACACCATATATTTT
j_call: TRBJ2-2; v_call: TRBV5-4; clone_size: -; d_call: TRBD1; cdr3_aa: CASPDRGTGELFF; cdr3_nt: TGTGCCAGCCCGGACAGGGGCACTGGGGAGCTGTTTTTT
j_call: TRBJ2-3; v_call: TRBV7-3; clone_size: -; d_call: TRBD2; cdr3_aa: CASSWLAGGTDTQYF; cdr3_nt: TGTGCCAGCAGCTGGCTAGCGGGGGGCACAGATACGCAGTATTTT
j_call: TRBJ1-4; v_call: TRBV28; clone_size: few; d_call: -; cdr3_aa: CAGRSSRGDRKLFF; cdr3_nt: TGTGCCGGCAGGAGCAGTAGGGGCGATAGGAAACTGTTTTTT
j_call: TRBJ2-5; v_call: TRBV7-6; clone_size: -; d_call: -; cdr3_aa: CASSLVLETQYF; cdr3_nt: TGTGCCAGCAGCTTAGTCCTGGAGACCCAGTACTTC
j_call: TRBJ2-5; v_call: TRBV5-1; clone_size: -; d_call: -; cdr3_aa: CASSFGGLGLETQYF; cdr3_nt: TGCGCCAGCAGCTTTGGAGGACTGGGTTTGGAGACCCAGTACTTC
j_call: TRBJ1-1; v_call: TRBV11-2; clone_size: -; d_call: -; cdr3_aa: CASSPTGYGAFF; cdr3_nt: TGTGCCAGCAGCCCAACCGGGTACGGGGCTTTCTTT
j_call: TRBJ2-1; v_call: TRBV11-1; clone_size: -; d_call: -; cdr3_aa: CASSPRRLARLNEQFF; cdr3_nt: TGTGCCAGCAGCCCCCGCAGGCTAGCGCGACTCAATGAGCAGTTCTTC
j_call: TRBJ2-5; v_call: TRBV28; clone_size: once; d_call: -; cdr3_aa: CASSSGGRYQETQYF; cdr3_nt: TGTGCCAGCAGTTCCGGGGGAAGGTACCAAGAGACCCAGTACTTC
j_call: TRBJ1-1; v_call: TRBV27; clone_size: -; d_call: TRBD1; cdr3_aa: CASKQHSGQGTEAFF; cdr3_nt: TGTGCCAGCAAACAACATTCGGGACAGGGAACTGAAGCTTTCTTT
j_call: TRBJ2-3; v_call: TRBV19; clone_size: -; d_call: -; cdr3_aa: CASQRAATDTQYF; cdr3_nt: TGTGCCAGCCAACGGGCCGCCACAGATACGCAGTATTTT
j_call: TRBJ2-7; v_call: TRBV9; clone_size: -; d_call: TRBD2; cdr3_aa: CASSVAASGRYEQYF; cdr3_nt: TGTGCCAGCAGCGTAGCAGCTAGCGGGAGGTACGAGCAGTACTTC
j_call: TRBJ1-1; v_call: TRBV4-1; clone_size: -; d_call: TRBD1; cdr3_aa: CASSQGPGQGKTEAFF; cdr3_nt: TGCGCCAGCAGCCAAGGCCCGGGACAGGGAAAAACTGAAGCTTTCTTT
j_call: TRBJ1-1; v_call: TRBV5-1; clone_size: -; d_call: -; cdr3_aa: CASSVPLQENTEAFF; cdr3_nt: TGCGCCAGCAGCGTGCCATTGCAGGAGAACACTGAAGCTTTCTTT
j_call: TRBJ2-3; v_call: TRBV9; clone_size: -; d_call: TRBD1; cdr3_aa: CASSPTGGRPISTDTQYF; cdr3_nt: TGTGCCAGCAGCCCCACAGGGGGCCGACCGATAAGCACAGATACGCAGTATTTT
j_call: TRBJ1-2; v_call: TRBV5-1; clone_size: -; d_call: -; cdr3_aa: CASSYGTSERGYTF; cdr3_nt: TGCGCCAGCAGCTATGGGACCTCCGAGAGGGGCTACACCTTC
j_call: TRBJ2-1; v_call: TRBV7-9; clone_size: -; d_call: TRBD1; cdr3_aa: CASSLSGATQGYNEQFF; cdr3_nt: TGTGCCAGCAGCTTATCCGGGGCCACACAGGGGTACAATGAGCAGTTCTTC
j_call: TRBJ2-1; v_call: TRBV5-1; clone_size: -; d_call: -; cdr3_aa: CASSWTDSSYNEQFF; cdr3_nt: TGCGCCAGCAGCTGGACTGATAGCTCCTACAATGAGCAGTTCTTC
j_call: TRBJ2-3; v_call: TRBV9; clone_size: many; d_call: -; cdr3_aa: CASSPHLTDTQYF; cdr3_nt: TGTGCCAGCAGCCCACACCTCACAGATACGCAGTATTTT
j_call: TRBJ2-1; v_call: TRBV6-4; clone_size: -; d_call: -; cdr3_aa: CASSSYAGNEQFF; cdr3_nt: TGTGCCAGCAGTTCCTACGCCGGGAATGAGCAGTTCTTC
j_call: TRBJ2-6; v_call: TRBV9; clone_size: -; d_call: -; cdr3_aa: CASSVGVGGASGANVLTF; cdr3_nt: TGTGCCAGCAGCGTAGGGGTGGGTGGTGCTTCAGGGGCCAACGTCCTGACTTTC
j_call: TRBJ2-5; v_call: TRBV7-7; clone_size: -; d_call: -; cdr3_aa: CASSSYGETQYF; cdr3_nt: TGTGCCAGCAGCTCCTACGGAGAGACCCAGTACTTC
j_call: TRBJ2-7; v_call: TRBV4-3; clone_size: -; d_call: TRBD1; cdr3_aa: CASSQDGTGRFEQYF; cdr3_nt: TGCGCCAGCAGCCAAGACGGGACAGGGAGGTTCGAGCAGTACTTC
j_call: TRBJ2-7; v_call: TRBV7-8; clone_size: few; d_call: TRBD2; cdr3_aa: CASSLFSAGVNSYEQYF; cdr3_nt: TGTGCCAGCAGCCTCTTCTCAGCGGGAGTGAACTCCTACGAGCAGTACTTC
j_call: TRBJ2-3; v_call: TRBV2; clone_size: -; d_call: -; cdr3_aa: CASSQLSTDTQYF; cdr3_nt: TGTGCCAGCAGTCAGCTAAGCACAGATACGCAGTATTTT
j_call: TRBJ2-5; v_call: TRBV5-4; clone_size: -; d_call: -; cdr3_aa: CASSVTKETQYF; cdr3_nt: TGTGCCAGCAGCGTGACCAAAGAGACCCAGTACTTC
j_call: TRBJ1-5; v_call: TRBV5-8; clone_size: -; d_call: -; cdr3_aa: CASSLGRGNQPQHF; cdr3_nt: TGTGCCAGCAGCTTGGGACGCGGGAATCAGCCCCAGCATTTT
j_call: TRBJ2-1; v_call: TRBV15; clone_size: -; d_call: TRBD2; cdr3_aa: CATSRDGTSGVEQFF; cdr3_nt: TGTGCCACCAGCAGAGACGGGACTAGCGGGGTTGAGCAGTTCTTC